A selection of T cell receptor beta chains follows, all from one sample in a study of early T cells in non-severe SARS-CoV-2 infection. Each CDR3 protein gets one entry after TCRdb re-called the 5' RACE reads with MiXCR. The sample holds some 80,000 distinct CDR3 sequences, around 12% seen once. The sequencing input was whole blood. These receptors were obtained from an adult who was a healthcare worker with PCR-confirmed SARS-CoV-2 infection or an uninfected control (not recorded which). Both conserved end residues are part of each CDR3. Each record gives: D gene, V gene, clone size, CDR3 length, J gene, CDR3 protein, CDR3 DNA. The D gene is left open where the match is weak. Only part of the rows carry a size: once, few, many, or a class if the clone is expanded.

TRBD1	TRBV29-1	few	14	TRBJ2-2	CSFSRGSNYGELFF	TGCAGCTTCTCCAGGGGGTCGAATTACGGGGAGCTGTTTTTT
NA	TRBV5-1	few	14	TRBJ2-5	CASTKGSQGETQYF	TGCGCCAGCACCAAGGGATCCCAAGGGGAGACCCAGTACTTC
TRBD2	TRBV4-1	many	19	TRBJ2-1	CASSQEGISGRVYGNEQFF	TGCGCCAGCAGCCAAGAAGGGATTAGCGGGAGGGTTTATGGGAATGAGCAGTTCTTC
TRBD2	TRBV3-1	NA	17	TRBJ2-3	CASSLGLAGHPTDTQYF	TGTGCCAGCAGCCTAGGACTAGCGGGACACCCCACAGATACGCAGTATTTT
NA	TRBV19	NA	16	TRBJ1-1	CASSALAEGWYTEAFF	TGTGCCAGTAGTGCTCTGGCGGAGGGATGGTACACTGAAGCTTTCTTT
NA	TRBV19	NA	16	TRBJ2-3	CASSNRGGDGTDTQYF	TGTGCCAGTAGTAACCGGGGCGGGGATGGCACAGATACGCAGTATTTT
NA	TRBV12-3/TRBV12-4	few	19	TRBJ2-7	CASSFFIKSPGTRIYEQYF	TGTGCCAGCAGTTTTTTCATCAAATCCCCCGGGACTCGGATCTACGAGCAGTACTTC
TRBD2	TRBV11-2	few	15	TRBJ2-2	CASSPGSGRTGELFF	TGTGCCAGCAGCCCGGGGAGCGGGAGGACCGGGGAGCTGTTTTTT
NA	TRBV6-1	few	16	TRBJ1-5	CASSEQGAGSGRPQHF	TGTGCCAGCAGTGAACAGGGAGCAGGGAGCGGACGGCCCCAGCATTTT
TRBD2	TRBV7-8	few	16	TRBJ2-2	CALRGSGRVNTGELFF	TGTGCCCTAAGGGGTAGCGGGAGGGTGAACACCGGGGAGCTGTTTTTT
NA	TRBV20-1	NA	13	TRBJ1-2	CSASHGSNYGYTF	TGCAGTGCTAGCCACGGGTCCAACTATGGCTACACCTTC
TRBD1	TRBV28	few	14	TRBJ1-2	CASSPLGQDYGYTF	TGTGCCAGCAGTCCACTAGGACAGGACTATGGCTACACCTTC
TRBD1	TRBV19	NA	16	TRBJ1-2	CASSPGSGTANYGYTF	TGTGCCAGTTCCCCCGGCTCCGGGACAGCTAACTATGGCTACACCTTC
NA	TRBV19	few	13	TRBJ2-1	CASRGRGYNEQFF	TGTGCCAGCCGCGGCAGGGGTTACAATGAGCAGTTCTTC
NA	TRBV12-3/TRBV12-4	NA	11	TRBJ1-1	CASLYNTEAFF	TGTGCCAGCTTGTACAACACTGAAGCTTTCTTT
TRBD1	TRBV7-2	few	16	TRBJ2-3	CASSSHRGDQGDTQYF	TGTGCCAGCAGCTCCCACAGGGGAGACCAGGGAGATACGCAGTATTTT
NA	TRBV7-9	few	16	TRBJ2-1	CASSYLRGGRGNEQFF	TGTGCCAGCAGCTACCTTAGAGGGGGGAGAGGCAATGAGCAGTTCTTC
NA	TRBV3-2	many	14	TRBJ2-7	CASSQPTGRIEQYF	TGTGCCAGCAGCCAACCCACCGGGAGGATCGAGCAGTACTTC
NA	TRBV6-5	NA	14	TRBJ2-7	CASSRWPSSYEQYF	TGTGCCAGCAGCCGCTGGCCTAGCTCCTACGAGCAGTACTTC
NA	TRBV12-3/TRBV12-4	many	12	TRBJ2-3	CASQQGPDTQYF	TGTGCCAGTCAACAGGGCCCCGATACGCAGTATTTT
NA	TRBV9	few	16	TRBJ1-2	CASSAPLDSTNYGYTF	TGTGCCAGCAGCGCCCCCCTCGACAGTACTAACTATGGCTACACCTTC
NA	TRBV12-3/TRBV12-4	NA	12	TRBJ2-1	CASSPGFDEQFF	TGTGCCAGCAGCCCCGGCTTCGATGAGCAGTTCTTC
NA	TRBV9	few	13	TRBJ2-5	CASSVARGETQYF	TGTGCCAGCAGCGTAGCTCGTGGCGAGACCCAGTACTTC